The text below deals with one TCR beta chain. These data come from a study of T cells after somatic rescue of genetic block. TCRdb keeps only in-frame clones here, not all; method: immunoSEQ multiplex PCR. The data contain 100,000 to 120,000 clones, 80% to 95% of them seen just once; the ten biggest clones take up over 1.1%. CDR3 length equals 12 residues. Germline CDR1 reads SGHRS; CDR2 reads YFSETQ. The V gene lost 2 bases and the J gene lost 8 bases, with 10 bases spanning the gap. The source of this sequence is a woman aged 18-29 years. The specimen was peripheral blood mononuclear cells (PBMCs). V and J are TRBV5-1 and TRBJ1-1; D remains ambiguous. For the CDR3, the DNA is TGCGCCAGCAGCTTTTCCGCAGGAGAAGCTTTCTTT. Its translation is CASSFSAGEAFF.